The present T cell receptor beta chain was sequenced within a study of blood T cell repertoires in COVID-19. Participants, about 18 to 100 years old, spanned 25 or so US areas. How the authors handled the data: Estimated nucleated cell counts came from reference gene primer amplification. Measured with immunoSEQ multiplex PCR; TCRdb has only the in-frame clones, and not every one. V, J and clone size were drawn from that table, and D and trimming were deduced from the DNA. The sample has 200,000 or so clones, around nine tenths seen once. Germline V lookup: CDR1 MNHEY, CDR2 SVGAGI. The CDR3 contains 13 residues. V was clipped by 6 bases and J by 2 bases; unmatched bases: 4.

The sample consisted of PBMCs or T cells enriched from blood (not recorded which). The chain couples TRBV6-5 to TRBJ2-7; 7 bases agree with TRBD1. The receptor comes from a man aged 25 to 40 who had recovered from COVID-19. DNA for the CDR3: TGTGCCAGCAGGAGGGACAGAACCTACGAGCAGTACTTC. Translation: CASRRDRTYEQYF.